The 11 T cell receptor beta chains in this list originate from one sample, sequenced in a study of blood T cell repertoires in COVID-19. Sequencing used immunoSEQ multiplex PCR; TCRdb keeps in-frame clones, though not all of them. The data contain around 190,000 clones, more than 80% of them seen just once; the ten biggest clones take up roughly 8%. Sequencing was performed on peripheral blood. The receptors originated from a woman aged 55 to 70 with acute or convalescent COVID-19.

CDR3 in DNA: TGTGCCAGTAGTATACGGTCGTATTATGGCTACACCTTC. It encodes CASSIRSYYGYTF. The chain has TRBV19 and TRBJ1-2; no firm D call. The germline V and J ends were trimmed by 2 bases and 5 bases, with 9 bases remaining between them. The CDR3 has 13 amino acids. Germline V lookup: CDR1 LNHDA, CDR2 SQIVND (reference sequence).

In its sample, this clone was seen once. V gene TRBV10-3 combines with J gene TRBJ1-2, with D perhaps matching TRBD1 (6 bases). Germline loops: CDR1 ENHRY, CDR2 SYGVKD. V lost 4 bases to trimming and J lost 8 bases, with 20 bases between them. The CDR3 is 15 amino acids. CDR3 bases: TGTGCCATCAGTGCTTGGGACACCCAAACAGAGGGCTACACCTTC. It codes for CAISAWDTQTEGYTF.

This clone was counted between two and nine times. The chain is built from TRBV5-6 and TRBJ2-1, with 7 bases fitting TRBD1. In germline, CDR1 is SGHDT, CDR2 YYEEEE. The CDR3 spans 14 residues. V was pared by 3 bases and J by 7 bases, with 7 bases of the junction left unmatched. The CDR3 loop is CASSWNVQGNEQFF. CDR3 DNA: TGTGCCAGCAGCTGGAATGTACAGGGGAATGAGCAGTTCTTC.

The genes are TRBV12-3 or TRBV12-4 and TRBJ1-2; D is ambiguous. Trimming cost V 4 bases and J 5 bases, with 11 bases left between them. CDR3 length equals 13 residues. The CDR3 DNA follows: TGTGCCAGCAGTTGGAGTCCGGGATATGGCTACACCTTC. Its protein is CASSWSPGYGYTF.

The chain employs TRBV5-4 and TRBJ2-1; 7 bases line up with TRBD1. The V segment lost 3 bases and the J segment 6 bases; nucleotides outside the gene matches: 9. The CDR3 spans 15 residues. Germline V gives CDR1 SGHNT, CDR2 YYREEE (reference sequence). The DNA for the CDR3 is TGTGCCAGCAGCTCTCGACAGGGAAGAATCAATGAGCAGTTCTTC. Translation: CASSSRQGRINEQFF.

The chain joins TRBV4-1 to TRBJ1-2, with 8 positions matching TRBD1. There are 15 residues in the CDR3. CDR1 is MGHRA and CDR2 is YSYEKL in the germline V gene. J lost 4 bases, V lost 1 base, and 5 bases had no gene match. CDR3: CASSQGTGTIYGYTF. The CDR3 bases are TGCGCCAGCAGCCAAGGGACAGGGACAATCTATGGCTACACCTTC.

The chain has TRBV2 and TRBJ1-1; 7 bases align to TRBD1. Germline-derived CDR1 and CDR2 are SNHLY and FYNNEI. The ends lost 4 bases at V and 2 bases at J; junction bases unmatched: 4. This CDR3 contains 14 residues. DNA of the CDR3: TGTGCCAGCAGTGCTCAGGGGGAAAACACTGAAGCTTTCTTT. Protein sequence: CASSAQGENTEAFF.

The genes are TRBV5-4 and TRBJ2-3; D is possibly TRBD1 (6 bases). The V gene's germline CDR1 is SGHNT and CDR2 YYREEE (reference sequence). The CDR3 is 14 residues long. Trimming pared 6 bases from V and 0 bases from J, leaving 11 bases between. The chain's CDR3 is CASNPGGSTDTQYF. The CDR3 bases are TGTGCCAGCAACCCTGGGGGCAGCACAGATACGCAGTATTTT.

The CDR3 reads CASTDPGQIYNEQFF. CDR3 DNA: TGTGCCAGCACCGATCCGGGACAGATATACAATGAGCAGTTCTTC. The J gene is TRBJ2-1, the V gene TRBV5-8; 7 bases are shared with TRBD1. The CDR3 runs to 15 residues. Trimming removed 6 bases from V and 4 bases from J; junction bases left unmatched: 10. Germline V gene lookup returns CDR1 SGHTS and CDR2 YDEGEE.

The rearrangement joins TRBV29-1 to TRBJ2-1; 8 bases map to TRBD2. The CDR3 has 14 residues. Trimming removed 3 bases from V and 6 bases from J; junction bases left unmatched: 7. Germline CDR1 and CDR2: SQVTM and ANQGSEA. CDR3 residues: CSVDAGGGGNEQFF. The CDR3 DNA reads TGCAGCGTTGATGCGGGAGGTGGGGGCAATGAGCAGTTCTTC.

The chain combines TRBV2 with TRBJ1-6; a possible D gene is TRBD1 (5 bases). V was cut by 6 bases and J by 2 bases, with 5 bases left in between. The CDR3 runs 13 residues. The germline CDR1 and CDR2 sequences are SNHLY and FYNNEI. The DNA for the CDR3 is TGTGCCAGCAGAGGGGCCTATAATTCACCCCTCCACTTT. This codes for CASRGAYNSPLHF.